This passage covers 23 T cell receptor beta chains from one sample sequenced in a study of T cell repertoires in cytomegalovirus infection. Their target antigens are unknown. One entry per CDR3 protein, called by TCRdb with MiXCR from the reads. The data hold approximately 1,000,000 distinct CDR3 sequences, with roughly 30% observed a single time. The sample consisted of cultured CD8+ T cells from PBMCs, taken from culture after CMV antigen stimulation. All receptors derive from a human donor in good health (CMV status not recorded). Some clones in this sample may be carry-over from other donors' samples.

The CDR3 bases are TGTGCCAGCAGCACTATCGTGGGACAGACCTATGGCTACACCTTC. Translating gives CASSTIVGQTYGYTF. This rearrangement joins TRBV11-2 to TRBJ1-2; 7 bases align to TRBD1. Germline-derived CDR1 and CDR2 are SGHAT and FQNNGV. The CDR3 has 15 residues. The ends lost 5 bases at V and 4 bases at J; junction bases unmatched: 10.

This rearrangement joins TRBV5-1 to TRBJ2-2; D possibly uses TRBD1 or TRBD2 (5 bases each). Germline values: CDR1 SGHRS, CDR2 YFSETQ. The CDR3 extends over 15 amino acids. The V gene lost 4 bases and the J gene lost 1 base, with 11 bases spanning the gap. CDR3 loop: CASSGRDGNTGELFF. CDR3 bases: TGCGCCAGCAGCGGACGGGACGGGAACACCGGGGAGCTGTTTTTT.

This sequence joins TRBV27 and TRBJ1-1; D might be TRBD1 (5 bases). The CDR3 contains 13 residues. The germline gives CDR1 MNHEY, CDR2 SMNVEV (reference sequence). The V end was cut by 8 bases, the J end by 1 base, with 11 bases between. For the CDR3, the DNA is TGTGCCAGCTCGAATGGGGGGAACACTGAAGCTTTCTTT. Amino acids: CASSNGGNTEAFF.

This clonotype was detected ten times or more. The chain is built from TRBV7-6 and TRBJ2-1, with D perhaps assigned TRBD1 or TRBD2 (5 bases each). V lost 7 bases to trimming and J lost 1 base, with 8 bases between them. Germline CDR1 reads SGHVS; CDR2 reads FNYEAQ. This CDR3 contains 13 residues. The CDR3 coding sequence is TGTGCCAGCATGGGGGTTTCCTACAATGAGCAGTTCTTC. Amino acid sequence: CASMGVSYNEQFF.

This clonotype was counted many times. The chain uses TRBV7-8 and TRBJ1-5; TRBD1 might be the D (6 bases). V lost 2 bases and J lost 2, with 16 bases in between. There are 17 residues in the CDR3. Per germline, CDR1 SGHVS and CDR2 FQNEAQ. The CDR3 loop is CASSLRQEPLRNQPQHF. DNA for the CDR3: TGTGCCAGCAGCTTAAGACAGGAGCCTTTGCGCAATCAGCCCCAGCATTTT.

This chain connects TRBV6-2 or TRBV6-3 to TRBJ2-3, with unresolved D. The CDR3 covers 15 residues. Germline-derived CDR1 and CDR2 are MNHEY and SVGEGT. V lost 0 bases to trimming and J lost 8 bases, with 15 bases between them. In DNA, the CDR3 is TGTGCCAGCAGTTACTCAACAGCCCGGGTTATTACGCAGTATTTT. It is translated as CASSYSTARVITQYF.

This chain connects TRBV9 to TRBJ1-1; D is unclear. CDR3 size: 11 residues. Trimming took 3 bases from V and 9 from J, leaving 9 bases between them. In germline, CDR1 is SGDLS, CDR2 YYNGEE. The CDR3 coding sequence is TGTGCCAGCAGCGACGGCAGGAAAGCTTTCTTT. Translation: CASSDGRKAFF.

The rearrangement joins TRBV6-2 or TRBV6-3 to TRBJ2-1; unclear D gene. Trimming took off 3 bases at V and 4 bases at J, with 7 bases between the two ends. Germline lookup yields CDR1 MNHEY and CDR2 SVGEGT. The CDR3 is 13 amino acids. The DNA for the CDR3 is TGTGCCAGCAGTTATTATCAATACAATGAGCAGTTCTTC. Amino acids: CASSYYQYNEQFF.

Only a few counts were recorded for this clonotype. The chain uses TRBV6-8 and TRBJ1-4, with D possibly being TRBD1 (5 bases). CDR3 size: 15 residues. V lost 2 bases to trimming and J lost 4 bases, with 11 bases between them. In germline, CDR1 is MNHGY, CDR2 SAAAGT. The CDR3: CASSYAGTDNEKLFF. The CDR3 DNA reads as TGTGCCAGCAGTTACGCCGGGACCGATAATGAAAAACTGTTTTTT.

V and J are TRBV11-3 and TRBJ2-2; D is unresolved. Trimming stripped 5 bases from V and 1 base from J, with 14 bases between. CDR1 and CDR2 from the germline V gene are SGHNT and YENEEA. The CDR3 is made up of 16 amino acids. This chain's CDR3 is CASSPGPSKNTGELFF. The CDR3 coding sequence is TGTGCCAGCAGCCCGGGCCCGTCTAAGAACACCGGGGAGCTGTTTTTT.

The CDR3 DNA reads TGTGCCAGCAGTTTAGCACCTGGGAGGGGTCAGCCCCAGCATTTT. Protein product: CASSLAPGRGQPQHF. The genes are TRBV12-3 or TRBV12-4 and TRBJ1-5, with D perhaps TRBD1 (5 bases). The V and J ends lost 0 bases and 6 bases respectively, with 12 bases between them. The CDR3 covers 15 residues.

The CDR3 spells CASSQGSSGGTSSYNEQFF. The CDR3 region has the DNA TGCGCCAGCAGCCAAGGTTCTAGCGGAGGCACGAGCTCCTACAATGAGCAGTTCTTC. The V and J genes are TRBV4-3 and TRBJ2-1; 7 bases align to TRBD2. This CDR3 contains 19 residues. Unmatched junction bases numbered 12, after V lost 1 base and J lost 0 bases. Germline-derived CDR1 and CDR2 are LGHNA and YSLEER.

The chain uses TRBV2 and TRBJ2-5; 12 nucleotides match TRBD2. The CDR3 spans 17 residues. J was trimmed by 5 bases and V by 5 bases; bases with no gene match: 12. The germline V gene has CDR1 SNHLY and CDR2 FYNNEI. The CDR3 here is CASSPWTSGVLGETQYF. In DNA form, the CDR3 reads TGTGCCAGCAGTCCCTGGACTAGCGGGGTCCTGGGGGAGACCCAGTACTTC.

As for this clonotype: One end of the junction fails to match germline, which may point to a read error. V is TRBV3-1 and J is TRBJ1-1; no reliable D call. Germline V lookup: CDR1 LGHDT, CDR2 YNNKEL (reference sequence). The CDR3 loop spans 14 amino acids. CDR3 residues: CASNQYGEAVEAFF. The CDR3 nucleotides are TGTGCCAGCAACCAATATGGGGAAGCGGTTGAAGCTTTTTTT.

The genes are TRBV10-3 and TRBJ1-5, with D maybe TRBD1 (5 bases). This CDR3 region has 15 residues. The germline V and J ends were trimmed by 4 bases and 2 bases, with 12 bases remaining between them. From germline, CDR1 is ENHRY and CDR2 SYGVKD. CDR3 sequence reads: CAISAGGGGNQPQHF. DNA of the CDR3: TGTGCCATCAGTGCTGGGGGTGGCGGCAATCAGCCCCAGCATTTT.

This chain uses TRBV5-1 with TRBJ2-7; 12 bases line up with TRBD2. The CDR3 covers 14 residues. Germline V gene sequence: CDR1 SGHRS, CDR2 YFSETQ. Germline trimming cut 5 bases from V and 3 bases from J; bases unmatched to any gene: 3. CDR3 residues: CASSVTSGGYEQYF. The CDR3 region has the DNA TGCGCCAGCAGTGTGACTAGCGGGGGCTACGAGCAGTACTTC.

This chain links TRBV14 with TRBJ2-5; D gene ambiguous. Trimming shortened V by 3 bases and J by 0 bases, and 5 bases separated the two germline ends. CDR1 and CDR2 from the germline V gene are SGHDN and FVKESK. The CDR3 loop spans 13 amino acids. CDR3 amino acids: CASSHVYQETQYF. The CDR3 DNA sequence: TGTGCCAGCAGCCACGTGTACCAAGAGACCCAGTACTTC. Variable domain in full (rest from reference TRBV14 and TRBJ2-5): EAGVTQFPSHSVIEKGQTVTLRCDPISGHDNLYWYRRVMGKEIKFLLHFVKESKQDESGMPNNRFLAERTGGTYSTLKVQPAELEDSGVYFCASSHVYQETQYFGPGTRLLVL.

This clonotype was detected a few times. The V gene is TRBV27, the J gene TRBJ1-5, with 11 bases identical to TRBD1. Germline V gene sequence: CDR1 MNHEY, CDR2 SMNVEV (reference sequence). Trimming took 4 bases from V and 5 from J; bases not matched to a gene: 4. This CDR3 is built from 15 residues. Here the CDR3 reads CASSSLGQGDQPQHF. CDR3 bases: TGTGCCAGCAGTTCGTTGGGACAGGGGGATCAGCCCCAGCATTTT.

This clonotype was observed a handful of times. V and J are TRBV10-3 and TRBJ1-4, with 7 bases identical to TRBD1. Germline loops: CDR1 ENHRY, CDR2 SYGVKD. Germline trimming cut 0 bases from V and 2 bases from J; bases unmatched to any gene: 3. This CDR3 spans 16 amino acids. The CDR3 spells CAISESPGQTNEKLFF. The DNA for the CDR3 is TGTGCCATCAGTGAGTCGCCGGGACAGACTAATGAAAAACTGTTTTTT.

This clonotype was detected only a few times. The chain couples TRBV29-1 to TRBJ1-5; a weak D match, TRBD1 (5 bases). V lost 7 bases, J lost 7 bases, and 20 bases lay in between. There are 14 residues in the CDR3. Germline CDR1 SQVTM, CDR2 ANQGSEA. The CDR3 protein is CSARAGGRGQPQHF. In DNA, the CDR3 is TGCAGCGCCAGAGCGGGGGGGAGAGGGCAGCCCCAGCATTTT.

The V call is TRBV4-3, the J call TRBJ1-2, with a tentative D call TRBD1 (6 bases). The V gene's germline CDR1 is LGHNA and CDR2 YSLEER. The CDR3 is 14 residues long. Deletions cut 2 bases from V and 4 bases from J, with 11 bases between. The CDR3 DNA reads as TGCGCCAGCAGCCAATTACAGGGAACCTATGGCTACACCTTC. Its translation: CASSQLQGTYGYTF.

The chain carries TRBV12-3 or TRBV12-4 and TRBJ1-1, with D perhaps matching TRBD1 (5 bases). Between the trimmed V and J ends, which lost 5 bases and 1 base, there was a span of 17 bases. This CDR3 spans 16 amino acids. CDR3 sequence (DNA): TGTGCCAGCAGTAGTACCTACAGGAGAAAGAACACTGAAGCTTTCTTT. It specifies CASSSTYRRKNTEAFF.

V usage is TRBV12-3 or TRBV12-4 and J usage is TRBJ1-4, with 11 positions matching TRBD1. Losses at the gene ends were 5 bases for V and 8 bases for J; bases not matched to a gene: 16. The CDR3 is made up of 18 amino acids. CDR3 in DNA: TGTGCCAGCAGTCCGGGGGGGACAGGGGGTACTGTGAAGGAAAAACTGTTTTTT. Its protein product is CASSPGGTGGTVKEKLFF.